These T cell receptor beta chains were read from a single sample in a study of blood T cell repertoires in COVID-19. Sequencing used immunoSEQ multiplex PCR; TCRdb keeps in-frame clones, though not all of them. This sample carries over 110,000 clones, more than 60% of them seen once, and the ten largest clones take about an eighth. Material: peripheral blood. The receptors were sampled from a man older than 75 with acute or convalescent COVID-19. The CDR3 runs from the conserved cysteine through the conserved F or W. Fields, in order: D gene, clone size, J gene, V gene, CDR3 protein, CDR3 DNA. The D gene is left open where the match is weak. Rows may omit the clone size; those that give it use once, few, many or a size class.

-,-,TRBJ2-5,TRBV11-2,CASSLEAQETQYF,TGTGCCAGCAGCTTAGAGGCCCAAGAGACCCAGTACTTC
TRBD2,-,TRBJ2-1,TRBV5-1,CASSQGTSNNQQFF,TGCGCCAGCAGCCAAGGGACTAGCAACAATCAGCAGTTCTTC
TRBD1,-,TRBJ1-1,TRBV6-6,CASSYSDRDTEAFF,TGTGCCAGCAGTTACTCGGACAGGGACACTGAAGCTTTCTTT
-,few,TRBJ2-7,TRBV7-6,CASSSQTEEVHEQYF,TGTGCCAGCAGCTCCCAGACGGAGGAGGTCCACGAGCAGTACTTC
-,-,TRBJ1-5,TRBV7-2,CASSFARDQPQHF,TGTGCCAGCAGCTTCGCCCGAGATCAGCCCCAGCATTTT
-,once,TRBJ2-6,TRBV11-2,CASSYQGLGSGANVLTF,TGTGCCAGCAGCTACCAGGGGTTAGGATCTGGGGCCAACGTCCTGACTTTC
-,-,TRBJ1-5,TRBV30,CAWSVREDQPQHF,TGTGCCTGGAGTGTACGGGAAGATCAGCCCCAGCATTTT
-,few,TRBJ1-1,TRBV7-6,CASSSYMNTEAFF,TGTGCCAGCAGCTCATACATGAACACTGAAGCTTTCTTT
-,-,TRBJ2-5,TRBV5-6,CASSLSGGETQYF,TGTGCCAGCAGCTTGTCGGGCGGGGAGACCCAGTACTTC
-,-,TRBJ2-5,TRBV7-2,CATAGGSPQETQYF,TGTGCCACCGCTGGGGGCTCCCCCCAAGAGACCCAGTACTTC
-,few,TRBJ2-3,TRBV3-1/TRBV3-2,CASSQDRDTQYF,TGTGCCAGCAGCCAAGATCGGGATACGCAGTATTTT
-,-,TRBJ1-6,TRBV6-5,CASSYSGAGVNSPLHF,TGTGCCAGCAGTTACTCAGGGGCGGGGGTTAATTCACCCCTCCACTTT
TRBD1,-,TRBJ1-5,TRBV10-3,CAISGTGRGGEPQHF,TGTGCCATCAGTGGGACAGGAAGGGGTGGTGAGCCCCAGCATTTT
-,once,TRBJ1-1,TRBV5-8,CASSFSRGTEAFF,TGTGCCAGCAGCTTCTCCCGAGGAACTGAAGCTTTCTTT
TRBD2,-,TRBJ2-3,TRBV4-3,CASSQRLAGGGTDTQYF,TGCGCCAGCAGCCAACGACTAGCGGGGGGGGGCACAGATACGCAGTATTTT
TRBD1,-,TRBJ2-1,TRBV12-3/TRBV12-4,CASWRTGRNEQFF,TGTGCCAGCTGGAGGACAGGTAGAAATGAGCAGTTCTTC
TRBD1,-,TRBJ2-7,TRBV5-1,CASSASGGTYEQYF,TGCGCCAGCAGCGCCTCAGGGGGAACCTACGAGCAGTACTTC
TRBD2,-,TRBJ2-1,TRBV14,CASSPGVAGGPKNEQFF,TGTGCCAGCAGCCCCGGGGTAGCGGGGGGGCCTAAGAATGAGCAGTTCTTC
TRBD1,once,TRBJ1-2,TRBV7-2,CASSLTGGFGYTF,TGTGCCAGCAGTTTAACAGGGGGCTTTGGCTACACCTTC
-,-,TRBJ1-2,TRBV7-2,CASSLSDSSYGYTF,TGTGCCAGCAGCTTGAGTGACTCATCCTATGGCTACACCTTC
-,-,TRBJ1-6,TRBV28,CASTEGGYSPLHF,TGTGCCAGCACGGAGGGTGGATACTCACCCCTCCACTTT
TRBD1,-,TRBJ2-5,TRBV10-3,CAIRTGQGRGETQYF,TGTGCCATCAGGACTGGACAGGGGAGGGGAGAGACCCAGTACTTC
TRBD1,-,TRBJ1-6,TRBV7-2,CASSSGQGDRSPLHF,TGTGCCAGCAGCTCCGGACAGGGGGATCGATCACCCCTCCACTTT
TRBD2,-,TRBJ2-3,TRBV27,CASSPRGLAGAHTDTQYF,TGTGCCAGCAGTCCCCGGGGACTAGCGGGGGCCCACACAGATACGCAGTATTTT
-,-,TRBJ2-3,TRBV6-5,CASRRPGTDTQYF,TGTGCCAGCAGACGTCCGGGGACAGATACGCAGTATTTT
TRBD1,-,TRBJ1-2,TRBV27,CASSEDREAYYGYTF,TGTGCCAGCAGCGAGGACAGGGAGGCCTACTATGGCTACACCTTC
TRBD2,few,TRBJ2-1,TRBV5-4,CASSLVSGRTYNEQFF,TGTGCCAGCAGCCTAGTTAGCGGGCGAACCTACAATGAGCAGTTCTTC
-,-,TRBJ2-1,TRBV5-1,CASSLDGYEQFF,TGCGCCAGCAGCTTGGACGGGTATGAGCAGTTCTTC
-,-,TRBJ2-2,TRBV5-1,CASSSRQRGAGELFF,TGCGCCAGCAGCTCCCGACAGCGTGGGGCCGGGGAGCTGTTTTTT
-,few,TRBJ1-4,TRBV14,CASSRATATNEKLFF,TGTGCCAGCAGCCGAGCTACTGCAACTAATGAAAAACTGTTTTTT
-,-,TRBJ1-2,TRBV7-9,CASSLGLIYGYTF,TGTGCCAGCAGCTTAGGGCTCATCTATGGCTACACCTTC
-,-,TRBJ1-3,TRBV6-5,CASTLGNTIYF,TGTGCCAGCACCTTGGGAAACACCATATATTTT
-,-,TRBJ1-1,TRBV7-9,CASSLAQGLEAFF,TGTGCCAGCAGCTTAGCGCAGGGGCTTGAAGCTTTCTTT
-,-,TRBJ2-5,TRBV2,CASSVFSAETQYF,TGTGCCAGCAGTGTTTTTAGCGCGGAGACCCAGTACTTC
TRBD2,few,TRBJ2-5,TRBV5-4,CASSPTSGGETQYF,TGTGCCAGCAGCCCGACTAGCGGGGGAGAGACCCAGTACTTC
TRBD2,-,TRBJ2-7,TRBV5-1,CASSWTGGGDEQYF,TGCGCCAGCAGCTGGACAGGCGGGGGGGACGAGCAGTACTTC
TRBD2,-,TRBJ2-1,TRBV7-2,CASSLSGGGVREQFF,TGTGCCAGCAGCTTAAGTGGGGGAGGGGTGAGAGAGCAGTTCTTC
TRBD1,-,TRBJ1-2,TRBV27,CASSPKPDRNYGYTF,TGTGCCAGCAGTCCCAAACCGGACAGGAACTATGGCTACACCTTC